This T cell receptor (beta chain) appears in the sequencing data of a study of cytomegalovirus exposure and HLA in healthy donors. Germline-derived CDR1 and CDR2 are LGHNA and YNFKEQ. The V segment lost 0 bases and the J segment 3 bases; nucleotides outside the gene matches: 2. The CDR3 runs 15 residues. Study-level findings and limits: The classifier was said to identify cytomegalovirus status with high specificity and sensitivity. Prior analysis indicated that the majority of TCR beta V segments exhibited productivity approximately 90% or approximately 30% of the time. V- and J-gene trimming of TCR beta was linked (in a later analysis) to a missense DCLRE1C variant.

Concerning this clone: Antigen: not known.

The PCR contained 60 Vbeta and 13 Jbeta primers. The protocol was immunoSEQ multiplex PCR, while the TCRdb copy is restricted to in-frame clones and leaves out a portion. This sample's clone table lists approximately 20,000 clones. This TCR was sampled from a man in his 60s in good health and CMV-seropositive. Sequences were obtained from PBMCs. The V and J genes are TRBV4-2 and TRBJ2-7, with 10 bases that match TRBD1. DNA for the CDR3: TGTGCCAGCAGCCAAGACGGGACAGGGGTCTACGAGCAGTACTTC. Protein: CASSQDGTGVYEQYF.